This T cell receptor (beta chain) was sequenced during a study of blood T cell repertoires in COVID-19. In the study overall: Sites in the United States, Italy and Spain provided acute and convalescent COVID-19 samples. Sources were T cells, B-cell-depleted T cells, or PBMCs; the material itself was cDNA or gDNA.

The CDR3 is 15 residues long. Germline values: CDR1 SNHLY, CDR2 FYNNEI. Trimming shortened V by 7 bases and J by 2 bases, and 16 bases separated the two germline ends. Methods used by the authors: Reference gene primer amplification yielded estimated nucleated cell counts. Sequencing was performed with immunoSEQ multiplex PCR; in TCRdb, only in-frame clones are kept and a portion is missing. V and J calls and clone size follow that table, whereas D and trimming were derived from the DNA. The profile shows about 160,000 clones, less than 90% of them singletons. In its sample, this clone was seen once. Material: peripheral blood. The chain couples TRBV2 to TRBJ2-3; D might be TRBD1 (5 bases). This sequence originates from a woman aged 65 to 85 with acute or convalescent COVID-19. The CDR3 bases are TGTGCCAGCACCAAGCAGGGATCCCCCACAGATACGCAGTATTTT. Translated, it gives CASTKQGSPTDTQYF. Full variable domain (remainder filled in from reference TRBV2 and TRBJ2-3): EPEVTQTPSHQVTQMGQEVILRCVPISNHLYFYWYRQILGQKVEFLVSFYNNEISEKSEIFDDQFSVERPDGSNFTLKIRSTKLEDSAMYFCASTKQGSPTDTQYFGPGTRLTVL.